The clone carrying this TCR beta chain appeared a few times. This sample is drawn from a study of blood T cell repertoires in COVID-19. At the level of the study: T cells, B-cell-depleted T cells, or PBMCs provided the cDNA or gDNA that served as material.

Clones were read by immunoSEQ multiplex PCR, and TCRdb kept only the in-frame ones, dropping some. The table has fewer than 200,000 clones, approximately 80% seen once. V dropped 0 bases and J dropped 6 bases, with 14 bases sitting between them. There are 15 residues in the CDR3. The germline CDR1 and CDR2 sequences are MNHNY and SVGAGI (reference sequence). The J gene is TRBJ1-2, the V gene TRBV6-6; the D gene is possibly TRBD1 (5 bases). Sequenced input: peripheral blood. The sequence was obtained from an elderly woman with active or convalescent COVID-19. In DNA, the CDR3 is TGTGCCAGCAGTTACTCCGGACCGGGAGGGGATGGCTACACCTTC. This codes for CASSYSGPGGDGYTF.